Listed below are T cell receptor beta chains from one sample, sequenced in a study of molecular identifiers for immune sequencing clone quantification. MiXCR, run by TCRdb on the PCR reads, gives a single entry per CDR3 protein. The data show more than 450,000 distinct CDR3 sequences, roughly a fifth seen once. The sample was naive CD8+ T cells from blood, with Jurkat cell RNA spiked in. All receptors derive from a human donor in good health. Some libraries in this study had Jurkat cell RNA spiked in. The CDR3 runs from the conserved cysteine through the conserved F or W. D genes are given only for firm matches. Clone size is stated in some rows and not others, as once, few, many or a class when expanded.

d_call clone_size j_call v_call cdr3_aa cdr3_nt
TRBD1 many TRBJ2-2 TRBV7-6 CASSFGAGGTGELFF TGTGCCAGCAGCTTTGGGGCAGGGGGCACCGGGGAGCTGTTTTTT
TRBD1 - TRBJ1-2 TRBV7-9 CASSSVGGLSGNGYTF TGTGCCAGCAGCTCCGTAGGGGGCCTTTCAGGGAATGGCTACACCTTC
- many TRBJ2-7 TRBV28 CASSRLTSYEQYF TGTGCCAGCAGTCGTTTGACATCCTACGAGCAGTACTTC
- - TRBJ2-2 TRBV6-2/TRBV6-3 CVTVNWHTGELFF TGTGTCACAGTGAACTGGCACACCGGGGAGCTGTTTTTT
- many TRBJ1-1 TRBV10-3 CAIRDTFTEAFF TGTGCCATCCGGGACACCTTCACTGAAGCTTTCTTT
TRBD2 - TRBJ2-3 TRBV6-2/TRBV6-3 CASSYSLAGHSTDTQYF TGTGCCAGCAGTTACTCACTAGCGGGACATAGCACAGATACGCAGTATTTT
TRBD1 - TRBJ2-7 TRBV5-1 CASTGTDGDYEQYF TGCGCCAGCACAGGGACAGACGGGGACTACGAGCAGTACTTC
TRBD1 - TRBJ2-2 TRBV9 CASSGRGRGGELFF TGTGCCAGCAGCGGCAGGGGGCGAGGCGGGGAGCTGTTTTTT
- many TRBJ2-7 TRBV2 CASDGSYEQYF TGTGCCAGCGACGGGTCCTACGAGCAGTACTTC
TRBD1 many TRBJ1-1 TRBV9 CASSAHRGSTEAFF TGTGCCAGCAGCGCCCACAGGGGATCGACTGAAGCTTTCTTT
- - TRBJ2-5 TRBV7-6 CASSSYAGTQGETQYF TGTGCCAGCAGCTCCTATGCGGGAACCCAGGGGGAGACCCAGTACTTC
TRBD2 few TRBJ2-3 TRBV24-1 CATSDLGLAGADTQYF TGTGCCACCAGTGATTTGGGACTAGCGGGAGCAGATACGCAGTATTTT
TRBD1 many TRBJ2-5 TRBV2 CASSPDRGLETQYF TGTGCCAGCAGTCCGGACAGGGGGCTGGAGACCCAGTACTTC
- - TRBJ2-7 TRBV18 CASSPLTYNEQYF TGTGCCAGCTCACCCCTCACCTACAATGAGCAGTACTTC
TRBD1 - TRBJ2-7 TRBV13 CASSLGGGESYEQYF TGTGCCAGCAGCTTAGGAGGGGGCGAATCCTACGAGCAGTACTTC